Included here is one TCR beta chain sequence, with context. What it binds is not known. Unmatched junction bases numbered 4, after V lost 5 bases and J lost 0 bases. The germline V gene encodes CDR1 SGHTA and CDR2 FQGTGA. The CDR3 totals 15 residues. The data are from a study of cytomegalovirus exposure and HLA in healthy donors. Study information: The 100 to 150 validation repertoires used the same platform as the roughly 620 first-cohort repertoires, a later analysis reported. General observations from the study: Researchers counted roughly 150 TCR beta chains as cytomegalovirus-associated. In vitro data verified a few CMV-associated chains as specific for CMV antigens.

Assay used: immunoSEQ multiplex PCR; TCRdb lists only in-frame clones, some missing. Altogether over 70,000 clones are present, about 93% being singletons, with the ten largest covering roughly 0.6%. The V gene is TRBV7-3, the J gene TRBJ2-3; 8 nucleotides agree with TRBD2. The clonotype comes from a woman aged 18-30 years in good health and CMV-seronegative. The material sequenced was PBMCs. The CDR3 protein is CASSLWTSSTDTQYF. CDR3 DNA sequence: TGTGCCAGCAGCCTATGGACTAGCAGCACAGATACGCAGTATTTT.